This TCR beta chain appears in the sequencing data of a study of T-cell reconstitution after alpha-beta-depleted transplantation in children. The library targeted TCRbeta and was prepared with unique molecular identifiers. Using its own MiXCR run on the PCR reads, TCRdb lists one record per CDR3 protein. The data hold roughly 180,000 distinct CDR3 sequences, with roughly 15% observed a single time. CDR1 SGHDN and CDR2 FVKESK come from the germline V gene. The ends lost 2 bases at V and 9 bases at J; junction bases unmatched: 10. This CDR3 comprises 15 residues. Sequenced material: PBMCs from the stem cell graft donor, taken from the stem cell graft. The clonotype comes from a human donor who donated a stem cell graft to a child with acute lymphoblastic leukemia. J is TRBJ2-1 and V is TRBV14; TRBD2 matches at 7 bases. CDR3 protein: CASSQPLAPVAEQFF. The DNA for the CDR3 is TGTGCCAGCAGCCAACCACTAGCGCCAGTCGCTGAGCAGTTCTTC.